Presented here are 2 T cell receptor beta chains from one specimen sequenced in a study of siplizumab effects on memory and regulatory T cells (dated by TCRdb to 2018 to 2020). Receptor amplification or capture employed the immunoSEQ multiplex PCR assay. This is the immuneACCESS table as TCRdb keeps it, with only in-frame sequences that have V and J called. A part of the clones is gone; compared with another copy, unresolved V genes explain less than half, and the rest is unexplained. The sample includes 99,000 or so clones, with approximately 93% observed a single time. About 0.62% of the sample rests with the top ten. The material sequenced was Tregs sorted from blood. All receptors derive from a human donor in good health.

V and J are TRBV27 and TRBJ2-7, with TRBD2 matching over 9 bases. The V gene end was trimmed by 2 bases and the J gene end by 6 bases; junction bases not matched to a gene: 5. CDR3 length: 14 residues. The germline V gene encodes CDR1 MNHEY and CDR2 SMNVEV (reference sequence). The CDR3 protein is CASSLKGLASEQYF. The CDR3 DNA reads as TGTGCCAGCAGTTTAAAGGGACTAGCTTCCGAGCAGTACTTC.

The rearrangement joins TRBV6-4 to TRBJ1-1; TRBD1 aligns across 10 bases. Trimming took 6 bases from V and 6 from J; bases not matched to a gene: 1. The germline gives CDR1 MRHNA, CDR2 SNTAGT. The CDR3 is 12 amino acids. DNA of the CDR3: TGTGCCAGCAGGGACAGGGGGGCTGAAGCTTTCTTT. Residues: CASRDRGAEAFF.